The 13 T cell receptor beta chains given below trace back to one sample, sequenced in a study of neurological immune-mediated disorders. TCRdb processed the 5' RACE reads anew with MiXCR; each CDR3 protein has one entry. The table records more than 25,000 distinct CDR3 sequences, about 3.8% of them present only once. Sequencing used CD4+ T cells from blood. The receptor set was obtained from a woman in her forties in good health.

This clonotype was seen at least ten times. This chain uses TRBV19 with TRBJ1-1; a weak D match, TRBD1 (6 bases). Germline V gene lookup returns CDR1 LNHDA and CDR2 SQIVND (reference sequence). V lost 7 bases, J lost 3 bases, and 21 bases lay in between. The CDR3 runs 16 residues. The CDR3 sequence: CASKGSWGGAHTEAFF. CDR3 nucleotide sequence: TGTGCCAGTAAAGGTTCTTGGGGGGGCGCGCACACTGAAGCTTTCTTT.

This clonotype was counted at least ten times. The CDR3, as DNA: TGCGCCAGCAGCCCCGAAGGTTGGGCTGGAGAGCAGTACTTC. Translating gives CASSPEGWAGEQYF. This chain connects TRBV5-1 to TRBJ2-7; no clear D. Between the trimmed V and J ends, which lost 4 bases and 7 bases, there was a span of 18 bases. The CDR3 consists of 14 residues. Germline V gene lookup returns CDR1 SGHRS and CDR2 YFSETQ.

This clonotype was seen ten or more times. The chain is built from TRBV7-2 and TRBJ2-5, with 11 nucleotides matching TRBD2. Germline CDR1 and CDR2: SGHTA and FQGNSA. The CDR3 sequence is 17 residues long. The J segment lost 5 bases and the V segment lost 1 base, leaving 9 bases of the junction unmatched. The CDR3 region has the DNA TGTGCCAGCAGCTTAGTGGGGACTAGCGGCCTCGGGGAGACCCAGTACTTC. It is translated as CASSLVGTSGLGETQYF.

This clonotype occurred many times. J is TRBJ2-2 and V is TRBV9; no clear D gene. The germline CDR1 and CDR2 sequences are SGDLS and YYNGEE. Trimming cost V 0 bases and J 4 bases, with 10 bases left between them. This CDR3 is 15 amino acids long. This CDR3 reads CASSVGTIGTGELFF. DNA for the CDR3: TGTGCCAGCAGCGTAGGAACCATTGGCACCGGGGAGCTGTTTTTT.

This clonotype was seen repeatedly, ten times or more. The CDR3 spells CASSQGHLNTEAFF. The CDR3 nucleotides read TGTGCCAGCAGCCAAGGACACCTGAACACTGAAGCTTTCTTT. The chain joins TRBV5-4 to TRBJ1-1; TRBD1 might be the D (5 bases). Germline loops: CDR1 SGHNT, CDR2 YYREEE (reference sequence). The V and J ends lost 4 bases and 0 bases respectively, with 10 bases between them. The CDR3 has 14 amino acids.

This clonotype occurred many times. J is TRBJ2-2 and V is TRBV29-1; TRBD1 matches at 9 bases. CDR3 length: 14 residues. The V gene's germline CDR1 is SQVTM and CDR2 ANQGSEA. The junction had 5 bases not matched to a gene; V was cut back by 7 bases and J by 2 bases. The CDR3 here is CSGTGQGNTGELFF. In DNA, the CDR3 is TGCAGCGGGACGGGACAGGGAAACACCGGGGAGCTGTTTTTT.

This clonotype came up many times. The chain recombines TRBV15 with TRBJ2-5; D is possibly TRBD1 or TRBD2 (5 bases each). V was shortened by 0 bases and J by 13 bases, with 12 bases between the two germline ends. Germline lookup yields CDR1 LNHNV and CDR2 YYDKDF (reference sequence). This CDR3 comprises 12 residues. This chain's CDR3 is CATSRDEGFLYF. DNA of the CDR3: TGTGCCACCAGCAGAGACGAGGGGTTTTTGTACTTC.

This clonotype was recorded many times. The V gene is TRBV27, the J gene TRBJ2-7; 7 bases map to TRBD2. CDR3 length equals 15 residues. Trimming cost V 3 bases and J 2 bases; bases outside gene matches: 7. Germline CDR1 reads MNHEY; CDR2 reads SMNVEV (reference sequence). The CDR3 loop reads CASSLGRSGTYEQYF. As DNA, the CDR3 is TGTGCCAGCAGTTTGGGACGGAGCGGGACCTACGAGCAGTACTTC.

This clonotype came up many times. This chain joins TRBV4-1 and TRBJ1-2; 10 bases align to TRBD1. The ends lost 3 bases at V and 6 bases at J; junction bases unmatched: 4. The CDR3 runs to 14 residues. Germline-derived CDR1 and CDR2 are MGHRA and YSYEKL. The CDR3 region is CASSQDRGIDGYTF. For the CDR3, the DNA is TGCGCCAGCAGCCAGGACAGGGGGATAGATGGCTACACCTTC.

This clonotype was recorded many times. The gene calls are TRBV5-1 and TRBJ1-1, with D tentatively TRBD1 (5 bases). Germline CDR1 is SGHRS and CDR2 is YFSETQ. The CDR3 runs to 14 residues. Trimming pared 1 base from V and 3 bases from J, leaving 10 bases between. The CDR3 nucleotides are TGCGCCAGCAGCTTGCACAGGCTGGACACTGAAGCTTTCTTT. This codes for CASSLHRLDTEAFF. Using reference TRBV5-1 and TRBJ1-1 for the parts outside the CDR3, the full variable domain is KAGVTQTPRYLIKTRGQQVTLSCSPISGHRSVSWYQQTPGQGLQFLFEYFSETQRNKGNFPGRFSGRQFSNSRSEMNVSTLELGDSALYLCASSLHRLDTEAFFGQGTRLTVV.

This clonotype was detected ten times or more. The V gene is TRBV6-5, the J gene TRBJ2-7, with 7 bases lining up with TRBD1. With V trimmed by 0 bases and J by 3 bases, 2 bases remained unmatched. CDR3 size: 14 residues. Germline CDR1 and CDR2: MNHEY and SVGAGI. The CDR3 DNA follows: TGTGCCAGCAGTTACTCGACAGGGCTCTACGAGCAGTACTTC. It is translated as CASSYSTGLYEQYF.

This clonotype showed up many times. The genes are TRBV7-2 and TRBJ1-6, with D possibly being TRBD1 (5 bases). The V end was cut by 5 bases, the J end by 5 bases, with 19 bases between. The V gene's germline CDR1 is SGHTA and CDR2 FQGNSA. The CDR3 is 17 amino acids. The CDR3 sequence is CASSQPSGGTNNSPLHF. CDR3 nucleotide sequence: TGTGCCAGCAGCCAACCGTCGGGGGGTACGAATAATTCACCCCTCCACTTT.

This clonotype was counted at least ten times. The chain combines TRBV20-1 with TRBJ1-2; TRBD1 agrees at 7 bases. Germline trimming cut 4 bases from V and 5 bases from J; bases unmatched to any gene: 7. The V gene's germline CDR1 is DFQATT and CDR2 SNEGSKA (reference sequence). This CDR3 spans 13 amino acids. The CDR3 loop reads CSATSDRAYGYTF. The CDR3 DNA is TGCAGTGCTACCTCTGACAGGGCTTATGGCTACACCTTC.